These T cell receptor beta chains were read from a single sample in a study of blood T cells in healthy people across ages. TCRdb reanalysed the 5' RACE reads using MiXCR and keeps one entry per CDR3 protein. The sample records 800,000 or so distinct CDR3 sequences, around 45% being singletons. The sample was blood. Receptors were obtained from an older man in good health. Both conserved end residues are trimmed from each CDR3.

J gene | V gene | CDR3 protein
TRBJ1-2 | TRBV29-1 | SVEEPGQGDGYT
TRBJ2-7 | TRBV10-3 | AISGDPEAGYEQY
TRBJ2-3 | TRBV29-1 | SGWTSGSTDTQY
TRBJ2-7 | TRBV2 | ASRRSLGNEQY
TRBJ2-5 | TRBV7-3 | ASSSGTGYLQETQY
TRBJ1-4 | TRBV10-3 | AISESVGAGEKLF
TRBJ2-4 | TRBV29-1 | SVLGDIQY
TRBJ2-7 | TRBV7-2 | ASSSQAGTGYEQY
TRBJ1-4 | TRBV30 | AWTPNRGREKLF
TRBJ1-1 | TRBV12-3/TRBV12-4 | ASRPTVGDNTEAF
TRBJ2-7 | TRBV4-2 | ASSHIGQPYEQY
. | TRBV29-1 | SVGATGAALYEQY
TRBJ2-1 | TRBV6-5 | ASSYVSDRVPYNEQF
TRBJ2-3 | TRBV5-1 | ASSLAAGRVADTQY
TRBJ2-3 | TRBV2 | ASNYRGSTDTQY
TRBJ2-3 | TRBV29-1 | SGGDDTDTQY
TRBJ2-5 | TRBV24-1 | ATSDPGRAGQETQY
TRBJ2-7 | TRBV24-1 | ATGRGGPTYEQY
TRBJ1-1 | TRBV29-1 | SVDYSDRDAF
TRBJ2-1 | TRBV28 | ASDPGTSSYNEQF
TRBJ2-1 | TRBV12-3/TRBV12-4 | ASSLKTGAYNEQF
TRBJ2-1 | TRBV20-1 | GARVPGRGEQF
TRBJ1-1 | TRBV27 | ASSRMWSAEVF
TRBJ1-1 | TRBV18 | ASSPQGNTEAF
TRBJ1-5 | TRBV4-2 | ASGKGQGNQPQH
TRBJ2-1 | TRBV24-1 | ATSDPTGPNEQF
TRBJ2-1 | TRBV7-9 | ASSLPPGQARGGQF
TRBJ1-5 | TRBV6-1 | PSSLDGRGHQPQH
TRBJ1-2 | TRBV6-2/TRBV6-3 | ASTEDSSYGYT
TRBJ2-7 | TRBV27 | ASSRDSIYEQY
TRBJ1-4 | TRBV7-2 | ASSFTGVEKLF
TRBJ2-3 | TRBV6-4 | ASSSGGGEPTDTQY
TRBJ2-5 | TRBV20-1 | SGGSGGGDKETQY
TRBJ2-1 | TRBV18 | ASSPPLAGVGSYNEQF
TRBJ2-1 | TRBV7-9 | ASSPISGRSRNEQF
TRBJ2-4 | TRBV6-6 | ASSRPGQGGAKNIQY
TRBJ2-5 | TRBV27 | ASKQQSDREAGTQY
TRBJ1-2 | TRBV3-1 | ASSQAYRYT
TRBJ2-1 | TRBV3-1 | ASSQAGGQGANEQF